One sample yielded the 22 T cell receptor beta chains listed below, sequenced in a study of cytomegalovirus exposure and HLA in healthy donors. A multiplex PCR was run with 60 Vbeta primers and 13 Jbeta primers. Generated by immunoSEQ multiplex PCR, the TCRdb table keeps only in-frame clones and is missing some. The table shows around 130,000 clones, with 70% to 85% occurring only once. The specimen was PBMCs. The source of these receptors is a man in his fifties or sixties in good health and CMV-seronegative.

The chain combines TRBV10-1 with TRBJ2-7; D may be TRBD1 (7 bases). CDR1 and CDR2 from the germline V gene are WNHNN and SYGVQD (reference sequence). V was shortened by 3 bases and J by 2 bases, with 26 bases between the two germline ends. CDR3 length equals 19 residues. The CDR3 spells CASSDSADRPTGATYEQYF. The DNA for the CDR3 is TGCGCCAGCAGTGATTCTGCGGACAGGCCAACGGGGGCAACCTACGAGCAGTACTTC.

This clone was observed a few times. CDR3 region: CASSVVGGATDTQYF. In DNA form, the CDR3 reads TGTGCCAGCAGCGTAGTAGGGGGGGCTACAGATACGCAGTATTTT. The chain recombines TRBV9 with TRBJ2-3; tentative D call: TRBD2 (7 bases). Germline V lookup: CDR1 SGDLS, CDR2 YYNGEE. The length of the CDR3 is 15 residues. V lost 0 bases and J 3 bases, leaving 11 bases between the germline ends.

V gene TRBV13 combines with J gene TRBJ2-1; TRBD1 matches at 11 bases. V lost 4 bases to trimming and J lost 7 bases; unmatched junction nucleotides: 9. This CDR3 region has 16 residues. The germline V gene has CDR1 PRHDT and CDR2 FYEKMQ (reference sequence). The CDR3 region is CASSSSGTGGINEQFF. The CDR3 nucleotides read TGTGCCAGCAGCTCTTCCGGGACAGGGGGAATAAATGAGCAGTTCTTC.

The chain uses TRBV4-1 and TRBJ1-2; 10 bases agree with TRBD1. The trim removed 3 bases at V and 4 bases at J, leaving 20 bases unmatched. This CDR3 is built from 20 residues. In germline, CDR1 is MGHRA, CDR2 YSYEKL. The CDR3 loop is CASSQTPNRDRGTFPYGYTF. CDR3 nucleotide sequence: TGCGCCAGCAGCCAGACCCCCAACCGGGACAGGGGCACCTTTCCCTATGGCTACACCTTC.

This clone was counted a few times. The chain has TRBV29-1 and TRBJ2-3; 11 nucleotides line up with TRBD2. CDR1 and CDR2 from the germline V gene are SQVTM and ANQGSEA. V gave up 5 bases and J gave up 0 bases; unmatched junction bases: 4. The CDR3 runs to 15 residues. The DNA for the CDR3 is TGCAGCGTTAGGGGACTAGCGGAAAGCACAGATACGCAGTATTTT. Its translation: CSVRGLAESTDTQYF.

This clone was observed a few times. CDR3 sequence reads: CASIETSDEKLFF. For the CDR3, the DNA is TGCGCCAGCATAGAGACATCGGATGAAAAACTGTTTTTT. V usage is TRBV10-1 and J usage is TRBJ1-4; D gene unclear. This CDR3 is 13 amino acids long. The germline CDR1 and CDR2 sequences are WNHNN and SYGVQD (reference sequence). Trimming left V 7 bases short and J 6 bases short, with 12 bases between.

V and J are TRBV2 and TRBJ2-2; D is perhaps TRBD1 (6 bases). Per the germline V gene, CDR1 is SNHLY and CDR2 is FYNNEI. CDR3 length equals 14 residues. V was trimmed by 0 bases and J by 4 bases, leaving 6 bases between them. This chain's CDR3 is CASSEARGTGELFF. The CDR3 DNA sequence: TGTGCCAGCAGTGAAGCCAGGGGCACCGGGGAGCTGTTTTTT.

This clone was seen only once. J is TRBJ2-4 and V is TRBV4-2, with D tentatively TRBD2 (6 bases). V was cut by 4 bases and J by 8 bases, with 21 bases left in between. Per the germline V gene, CDR1 is LGHNA and CDR2 is YNFKEQ. The length of the CDR3 is 16 residues. CDR3 coding DNA: TGTGCCAGCAGCCCTAACCTCGGGAGACCGGGGGACATTCAGTACTTC. Translating it yields CASSPNLGRPGDIQYF.

The gene calls are TRBV19 and TRBJ2-5; a possible D gene is TRBD1 (6 bases). The CDR3 totals 13 residues. CDR1 is LNHDA and CDR2 is SQIVND in the germline V gene (reference sequence). Trimming left V 3 bases short and J 7 bases short, with 12 bases between. In nucleotides, the CDR3 is TGTGCCAGTAGTATGGGCTCAGGGGCGACCCAGTACTTC. Translation gives CASSMGSGATQYF. Full variable domain (outside the CDR3, taken from reference TRBV19 and TRBJ2-5): DGGITQSPKYLFRKEGQNVTLSCEQNLNHDAMYWYRQDPGQGLRLIYYSQIVNDFQKGDIAEGYSVSREKKESFPLTVTSAQKNPTAFYLCASSMGSGATQYFGPGTRLLVL.

The rearrangement joins TRBV30 to TRBJ1-1, with a tentative D call TRBD1 (5 bases). V gave up 3 bases and J gave up 5 bases, with 13 bases separating them. From germline, CDR1 is GTSNPN and CDR2 SVGIG (reference sequence). The CDR3 runs to 13 residues. The CDR3 region is CAWSTGGSTEAFF. Written as DNA, the CDR3 is TGTGCCTGGAGCACGGGGGGAAGTACTGAAGCTTTCTTT.

The J gene is TRBJ2-7, the V gene TRBV6-1, with 7 positions matching TRBD1. V lost 3 bases, J lost 5 bases, and 16 bases stayed unmatched. The germline V gene has CDR1 MNHNS and CDR2 SASEGT. The CDR3 loop spans 17 amino acids. The CDR3: CASSEYTTGVLPNEQYF. The CDR3 nucleotides are TGTGCCAGCAGTGAGTATACTACAGGGGTACTTCCCAACGAGCAGTACTTC.

This chain links TRBV6-1 with TRBJ2-7, with TRBD2 identical over 14 bases. CDR3 length equals 15 residues. With V trimmed by 1 base and J by 7 bases, 3 bases remained unmatched. In germline, CDR1 is MNHNS, CDR2 SASEGT. This chain's CDR3 is CASSEETSGGAEQYF. DNA for the CDR3: TGTGCCAGCAGTGAAGAGACTAGCGGGGGGGCGGAGCAGTACTTC.

The chain links TRBV19 to TRBJ2-5, with D tentatively TRBD1 (5 bases). Trimming removed 4 bases from V and 4 bases from J, with 7 bases in between. Germline V gene lookup returns CDR1 LNHDA and CDR2 SQIVND (reference sequence). The length of the CDR3 is 12 residues. In nucleotides, the CDR3 is TGTGCCAGTAGTAAAAGGGGAGAGACCCAGTACTTC. Amino acids: CASSKRGETQYF.

This clone was recorded only once. The chain recombines TRBV5-1 with TRBJ1-2; D remains ambiguous. Germline V gene data show CDR1 as SGHRS and CDR2 as YFSETQ. V was pared by 0 bases and J by 7 bases, with 16 bases between. CDR3 length: 15 amino acids. CDR3 region: CASSLVGQAGSGYTF. The CDR3, as DNA: TGCGCCAGCAGCTTGGTTGGGCAGGCAGGAAGTGGCTACACCTTC.

The J gene is TRBJ2-7, the V gene TRBV5-1; 9 bases are a match to TRBD1. Germline CDR1 SGHRS, CDR2 YFSETQ. J lost 3 bases, V lost 6 bases, and 10 bases had no gene match. The CDR3 contains 15 residues. Written as DNA, the CDR3 is TGCGCCAGCAACCCTAACGGGGGACAGGGCTACGAGCAGTACTTC. It is translated as CASNPNGGQGYEQYF.

The chain employs TRBV7-2 and TRBJ1-2, with a tentative D call TRBD1 (6 bases). The CDR3 has 15 amino acids. The germline gives CDR1 SGHTA, CDR2 FQGNSA. Between the trimmed V and J ends, which lost 1 base and 6 bases, there was a span of 15 bases. The CDR3 coding sequence is TGTGCCAGCAGCTTAGTCGGGGGGCGGGCGGATGGCTACACCTTC. Protein: CASSLVGGRADGYTF.

V is TRBV15 and J is TRBJ1-2; 8 bases are shared with TRBD1. Germline V gene sequence: CDR1 LNHNV, CDR2 YYDKDF (reference sequence). V shed 1 base and J 3 bases; nucleotides not matched to a gene: 4. The CDR3 covers 15 residues. The CDR3 sequence is CATSRAPGQDYGYTF. The CDR3 DNA follows: TGTGCCACCAGCAGAGCTCCGGGACAGGACTATGGCTACACCTTC.

The chain has TRBV4-2 and TRBJ2-3; 7 positions match TRBD2. Germline V gene lookup returns CDR1 LGHNA and CDR2 YNFKEQ. The length of the CDR3 is 16 residues. With V trimmed by 0 bases and J by 4 bases, 7 bases remained unmatched. This CDR3 is CASSQERGRGADTQYF. In DNA form, the CDR3 reads TGTGCCAGCAGCCAAGAGCGGGGGAGGGGTGCAGATACGCAGTATTTT.

V gene TRBV5-1 combines with J gene TRBJ2-7; D gene unclear. This CDR3 has 15 amino acids. The V end lost 0 bases, the J end lost 2 bases, and 12 bases lay between the germline ends. Germline V gives CDR1 SGHRS, CDR2 YFSETQ. CDR3 sequence: CASSLGTVSPYEQYF. The CDR3 DNA reads as TGCGCCAGCAGCTTGGGAACAGTATCCCCCTACGAGCAGTACTTC.

Here the CDR3 reads CASSTHRGRGGEQYF. CDR3 DNA sequence: TGTGCCAGCAGCACGCACCGGGGGCGGGGGGGTGAGCAGTACTTC. The rearrangement links TRBV27 to TRBJ2-7; 9 bases align to TRBD2. The CDR3 has 15 amino acids. The J segment lost 7 bases and the V segment lost 6 bases, leaving 13 bases of the junction unmatched. Looked up from germline, CDR1 is MNHEY and CDR2 is SMNVEV (reference sequence).

A single count supports this clone. The rearrangement links TRBV7-2 to TRBJ2-5, with TRBD2 as a possible D gene (5 bases). The V gene's germline CDR1 is SGHTA and CDR2 FQGNSA. The CDR3 runs 12 residues. Trimming removed 5 bases at V and 9 bases at J, with 13 bases between. CDR3 DNA sequence: TGTGCCAGCAGCAGGCGGGCCGAACCCCAGTACTTC. Translated, it gives CASSRRAEPQYF.

This clone was recorded a few times. The V call is TRBV27, the J call TRBJ2-1; the match to TRBD1 covers 11 bases. J was trimmed by 4 bases and V by 5 bases; bases with no gene match: 4. The CDR3 runs 15 residues. Germline assignment: CDR1 MNHEY and CDR2 SMNVEV (reference sequence). The DNA of the CDR3 is TGTGCCAGCAGTCCCGGGACAGGGGGATACAATGAGCAGTTCTTC. Encoded protein: CASSPGTGGYNEQFF.